The rows below give T cell receptor beta chains drawn from one sample of a study of PD-L1 blockade in urothelial cancer. Repertoires were generated with immunoSEQ multiplex PCR, while TCRdb's copy carries only in-frame clones and drops some. The sample has some 50,000 clones, 70% to 90% seen once; the top ten hold 3% to 5%. The sample consisted of PBMCs, taken around atezolizumab (anti-PD-L1) treatment. All receptors derive from a man at least 80 years old with urothelial cancer. The CDR3 runs from the conserved cysteine through the conserved F or W. A D gene is named only where the DNA matches it firmly. Expanded clones get a size class; other rows say once, few or many, or leave the size out.

j_gene | len | abundance | d_gene | v_gene | CDR3aa | CDR3nt
TRBJ2-7 | 13 | - | - | TRBV6-1 | CASSEKGSYEQYF | TGTGCCAGCAGTGAGAAGGGGTCCTACGAGCAGTACTTC
TRBJ2-1 | 14 | - | TRBD2 | TRBV5-1 | CASRGLAAINEQFF | TGCGCCAGCAGGGGACTAGCGGCGATCAATGAGCAGTTCTTC
TRBJ2-3 | 12 | - | - | TRBV11-2 | CASSSSTDTQYF | TGTGCCAGCAGCTCCTCTACAGATACGCAGTATTTT
TRBJ2-1 | 16 | once | TRBD1 | TRBV5-4 | CASSLESGGAYNEQFF | TGTGCCAGCAGCTTGGAGTCAGGGGGTGCCTACAATGAGCAGTTCTTC
TRBJ2-7 | 16 | - | - | TRBV7-2 | CASSTGRGGSSYEQYF | TGTGCCAGCAGTACTGGGAGGGGGGGGTCCTCCTACGAGCAGTACTTC
TRBJ2-1 | 14 | - | TRBD1 | TRBV12-5 | CASGLAGTGGEQFF | TGTGCTAGTGGTTTGGCCGGTACAGGGGGTGAGCAGTTCTTC
TRBJ2-7 | 13 | - | - | TRBV6-1 | CASTPPGSYEQYF | TGTGCCAGCACCCCTCCGGGGTCCTACGAGCAGTACTTC
TRBJ2-7 | 14 | - | TRBD2 | TRBV10-3 | CAIRTSGIAYEQYF | TGTGCCATCAGGACTAGCGGGATTGCCTACGAGCAGTACTTC
TRBJ2-7 | 17 | - | TRBD1 | TRBV4-3 | CASSHLHSGTGSYEQYF | TGCGCCAGCAGCCACCTACATTCCGGGACAGGGTCCTACGAGCAGTACTTC
TRBJ1-2 | 14 | once | TRBD1 | TRBV30 | CAWTPGQRNYGYTF | TGTGCCTGGACCCCGGGACAGAGAAACTATGGCTACACCTTC
TRBJ2-7 | 14 | - | TRBD1 | TRBV28 | CASSISGQAYEEYF | TGTGCCAGCAGTATTTCGGGACAGGCTTACGAGGAGTACTTC
TRBJ2-5 | 13 | - | - | TRBV7-2 | CASSLGGQETQYF | TGTGCCAGCAGCTTAGGAGGGCAAGAGACCCAGTACTTC
TRBJ2-1 | 16 | - | TRBD2 | TRBV4-1 | CASSTPQREIDNEQFF | TGCGCCAGCAGTACGCCCCAGCGGGAGATTGACAATGAGCAGTTCTTC
TRBJ2-3 | 14 | - | - | TRBV7-2 | CASSLLPGLDTQYF | TGTGCCAGCAGCTTGCTACCAGGGTTAGATACGCAGTATTTT
TRBJ2-1 | 18 | - | TRBD2 | TRBV4-3 | CASSQDTGTSGRANEQFF | TGCGCCAGCAGCCAAGATACCGGGACTAGCGGGAGGGCAAATGAGCAGTTCTTC
TRBJ2-1 | 16 | - | - | TRBV7-9 | CASSSIQGSLYNEQFF | TGTGCCAGCAGCTCGATCCAGGGTTCCCTCTACAATGAGCAGTTCTTC
TRBJ2-1 | 15 | - | - | TRBV6-5 | CASSRLGGSYNEQFF | TGTGCCAGCAGCCGCCTAGGGGGCTCCTACAATGAGCAGTTCTTC
TRBJ1-2 | 16 | - | - | TRBV7-2 | CASSSTTISPLYGYTF | TGTGCCAGCAGCTCCACAACTATCAGCCCCCTCTATGGCTACACCTTC
TRBJ2-1 | 15 | - | TRBD2 | TRBV29-1 | CSVTGTSVSYNEQFF | TGCAGCGTGACCGGGACTAGCGTCTCCTACAATGAGCAGTTCTTC
TRBJ2-1 | 14 | - | TRBD1 | TRBV28 | CASTTGDRVNEQFF | TGTGCCAGCACTACCGGGGACAGGGTGAATGAGCAGTTCTTC